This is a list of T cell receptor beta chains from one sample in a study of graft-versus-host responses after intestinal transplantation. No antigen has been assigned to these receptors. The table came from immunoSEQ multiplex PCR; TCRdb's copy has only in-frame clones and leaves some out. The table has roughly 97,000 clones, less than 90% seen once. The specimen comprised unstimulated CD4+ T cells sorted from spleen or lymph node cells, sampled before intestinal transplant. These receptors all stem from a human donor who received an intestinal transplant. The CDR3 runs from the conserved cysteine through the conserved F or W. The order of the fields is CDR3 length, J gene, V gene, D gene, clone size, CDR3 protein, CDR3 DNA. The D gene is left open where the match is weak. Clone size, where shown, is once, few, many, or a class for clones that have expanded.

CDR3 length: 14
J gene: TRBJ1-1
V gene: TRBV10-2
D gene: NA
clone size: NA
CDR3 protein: CASSESTGNTEAFF
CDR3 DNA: TGCGCCAGCAGTGAGTCCACAGGGAACACTGAAGCTTTCTTT

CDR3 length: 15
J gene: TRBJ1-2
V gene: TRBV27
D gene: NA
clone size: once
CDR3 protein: CASSLVGTDNYGYTF
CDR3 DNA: TGTGCCAGCAGTTTAGTCGGGACCGACAACTATGGCTACACCTTC

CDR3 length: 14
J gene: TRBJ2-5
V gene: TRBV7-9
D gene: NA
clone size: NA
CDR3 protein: CASSATGRGETQYF
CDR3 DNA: TGTGCCAGCAGCGCCACAGGGCGCGGGGAGACCCAGTACTTC

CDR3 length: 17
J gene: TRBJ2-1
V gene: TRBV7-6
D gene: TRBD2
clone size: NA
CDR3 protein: CASSPWIAGDAYNEQFF
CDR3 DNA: TGTGCCAGCAGCCCCTGGATAGCGGGAGACGCCTACAATGAGCAGTTCTTC

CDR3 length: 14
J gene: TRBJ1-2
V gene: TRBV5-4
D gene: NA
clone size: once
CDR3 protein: CASSLVDRSWGYTF
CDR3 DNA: TGTGCCAGCAGCTTGGTCGACAGGAGCTGGGGCTACACCTTC

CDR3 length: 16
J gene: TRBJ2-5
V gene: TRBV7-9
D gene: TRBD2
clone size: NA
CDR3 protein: CASSLFPRGGRETQYF
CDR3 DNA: TGTGCCAGCAGCCTATTCCCGCGGGGGGGCAGGGAGACCCAGTACTTC

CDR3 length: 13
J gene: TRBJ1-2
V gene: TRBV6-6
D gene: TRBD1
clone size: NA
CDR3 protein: CASSYAQGIIHTF
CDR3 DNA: TGTGCCAGCAGTTACGCACAGGGGATAATCCACACCTTC

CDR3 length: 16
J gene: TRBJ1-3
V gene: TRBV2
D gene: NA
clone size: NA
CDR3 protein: CASSISPGTSGNTIYF
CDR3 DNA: TGTGCCAGCAGTATTAGCCCCGGGACATCTGGAAACACCATATATTTT

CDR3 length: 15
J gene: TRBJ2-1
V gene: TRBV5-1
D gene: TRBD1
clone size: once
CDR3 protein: CASSFGGTGGSEQFF
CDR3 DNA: TGCGCCAGTAGCTTTGGCGGGACAGGGGGGAGTGAGCAGTTCTTC

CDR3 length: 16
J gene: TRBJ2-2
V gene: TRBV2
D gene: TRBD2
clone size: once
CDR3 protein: CASSELAGGRTGELFF
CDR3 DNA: TGTGCCAGCAGTGAACTAGCGGGAGGACGAACCGGGGAGCTGTTTTTT

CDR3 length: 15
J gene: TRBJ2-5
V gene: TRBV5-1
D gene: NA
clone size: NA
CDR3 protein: CASSSMGALGETQYF
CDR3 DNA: TGCGCCAGCAGCTCGATGGGCGCCCTGGGAGAGACCCAGTACTTC

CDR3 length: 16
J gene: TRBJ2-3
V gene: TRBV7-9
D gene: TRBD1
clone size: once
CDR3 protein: CAKYGQDRGPGDTQYF
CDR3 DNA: TGTGCCAAATATGGACAGGACAGGGGACCTGGAGATACGCAGTATTTT

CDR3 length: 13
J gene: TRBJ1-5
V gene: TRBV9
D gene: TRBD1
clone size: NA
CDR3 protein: CASSLSTGQPQHF
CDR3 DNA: TGTGCCAGCAGCCTTTCGACAGGGCAGCCCCAGCATTTT

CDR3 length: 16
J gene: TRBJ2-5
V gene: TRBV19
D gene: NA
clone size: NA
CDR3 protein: CASSSRTPGASETQYF
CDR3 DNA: TGTGCCAGTAGTTCACGGACCCCAGGTGCCTCGGAGACCCAGTACTTC

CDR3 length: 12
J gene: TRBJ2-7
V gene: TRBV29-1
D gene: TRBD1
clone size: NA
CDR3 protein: CSVGQSGNEQYF
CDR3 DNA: TGCAGCGTGGGACAGTCAGGAAACGAGCAGTACTTC

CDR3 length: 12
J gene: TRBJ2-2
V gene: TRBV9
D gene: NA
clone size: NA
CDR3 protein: CASSDTGRELFF
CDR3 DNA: TGTGCCAGCAGCGACACGGGCCGGGAGCTGTTTTTT

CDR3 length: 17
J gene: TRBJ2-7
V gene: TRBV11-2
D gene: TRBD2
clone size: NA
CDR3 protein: CASSFFPPRGRVHEQYF
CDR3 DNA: TGTGCCAGCAGTTTCTTCCCTCCCCGCGGGAGAGTCCACGAGCAGTACTTC

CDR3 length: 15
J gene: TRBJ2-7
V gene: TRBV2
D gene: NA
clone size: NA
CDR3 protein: CASSGDYVWGPEQYF
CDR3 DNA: TGTGCCAGCAGTGGCGATTATGTATGGGGCCCCGAGCAGTACTTC

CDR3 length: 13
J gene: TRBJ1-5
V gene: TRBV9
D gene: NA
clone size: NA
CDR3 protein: CASSGGGYQPQHF
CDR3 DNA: TGTGCCAGCAGCGGCGGGGGCTATCAGCCCCAGCATTTT

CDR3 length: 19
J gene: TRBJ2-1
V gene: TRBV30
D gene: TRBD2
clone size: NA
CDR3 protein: CAWSSGLAGGFIAYNEQFF
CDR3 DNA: TGTGCCTGGAGTTCGGGACTAGCGGGAGGGTTTATTGCCTACAATGAGCAGTTCTTC

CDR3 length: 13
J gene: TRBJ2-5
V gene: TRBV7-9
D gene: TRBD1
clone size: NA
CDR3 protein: CASSLAPDRLEYF
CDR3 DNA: TGTGCCAGCAGCTTAGCCCCGGACAGGCTAGAGTACTTC

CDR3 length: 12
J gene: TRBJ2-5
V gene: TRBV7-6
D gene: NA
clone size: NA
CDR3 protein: CASSLGGTTQYF
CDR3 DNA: TGTGCCAGCAGCTTAGGTGGGACGACCCAGTACTTC

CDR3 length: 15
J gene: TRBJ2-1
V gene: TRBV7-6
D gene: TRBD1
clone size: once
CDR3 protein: CASSFGTGVDNEQFF
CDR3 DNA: TGTGCCAGCAGCTTCGGGACAGGGGTTGACAATGAGCAGTTCTTC

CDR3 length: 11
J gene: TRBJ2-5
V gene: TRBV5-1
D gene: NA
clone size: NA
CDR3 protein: CASSLQETQYF
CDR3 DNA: TGCGCCAGCAGCTTACAAGAGACCCAGTACTTC

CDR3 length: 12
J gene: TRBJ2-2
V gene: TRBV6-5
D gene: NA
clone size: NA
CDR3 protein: CASSEFRGELFF
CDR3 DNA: TGTGCCAGCAGTGAATTCCGCGGGGAGCTGTTTTTT

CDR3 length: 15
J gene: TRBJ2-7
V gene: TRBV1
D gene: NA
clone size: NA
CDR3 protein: CTSSQGYILSYEQYF
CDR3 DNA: TGCACCAGCAGCCAAGGATACATCCTCTCCTACGAGCAGTACTTC

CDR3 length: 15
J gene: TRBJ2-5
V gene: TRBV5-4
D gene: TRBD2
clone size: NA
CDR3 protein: CASSPRSGSAETQYF
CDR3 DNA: TGTGCCAGCAGCCCCCGTAGCGGGTCGGCAGAGACCCAGTACTTC

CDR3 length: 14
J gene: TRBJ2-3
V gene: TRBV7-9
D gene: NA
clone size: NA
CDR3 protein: CASSPGLDTDTQYF
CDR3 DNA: TGTGCCAGCAGCCCAGGACTCGACACAGATACGCAGTATTTT